Listed below are T cell receptor beta chains from one sample, sequenced in a study of T cell responses to AZD1222 COVID-19 vaccine. The assay was immunoSEQ multiplex PCR, and TCRdb's table has in-frame clones only and misses some. Counted here are about 110,000 clones, about 90% occurring once; the ten biggest clones make up around 16%. The starting material was peripheral blood, obtained 28 days after the second AZD1222 dose. These receptors all come from an adult who received the AZD1222 COVID-19 vaccine. Each CDR3 is given with its conserved first and last residue. The D gene is left open where the match is weak. The listing skips clone size in some rows; elsewhere it reads once, few, many or a size class.

>TRBV18|NA|TRBJ1-1|NA
CASSSRDGGNTEAFF
TGTGCCAGCTCGTCCCGGGATGGGGGAAACACTGAAGCTTTCTTT
>TRBV25-1|TRBD2|TRBJ2-7|few
CASSARASGGALYEQYF
TGTGCCAGCAGTGCCCGGGCTAGCGGGGGGGCCTTATACGAGCAGTACTTC
>TRBV12-5|NA|TRBJ1-1|once
CASGLGQAPAEAFF
TGTGCTAGTGGTTTGGGACAGGCCCCAGCTGAAGCTTTCTTT
>TRBV5-5|NA|TRBJ1-5|NA
CASSLEQTYSNQPQHF
TGTGCCAGCAGCTTGGAGCAGACATATAGCAATCAGCCCCAGCATTTT
>TRBV10-3|TRBD1|TRBJ1-4|NA
CAISGGQGATNEKLFF
TGTGCCATCAGTGGGGGACAGGGAGCGACTAATGAAAAACTGTTTTTT
>TRBV12-3/TRBV12-4|NA|TRBJ2-2|NA
CASSLEWTGELFF
TGTGCCAGCAGTTTAGAGTGGACCGGGGAGCTGTTTTTT
>TRBV29-1|NA|TRBJ2-7|once
CSVEGAASPYEQYF
TGCAGCGTTGAGGGGGCGGCGTCCCCCTACGAGCAGTACTTC
>TRBV5-5|NA|TRBJ2-1|NA
CASSPRVGTLDEQFF
TGTGCCAGCAGCCCCAGGGTTGGTACATTAGATGAGCAGTTCTTC
>TRBV6-4|NA|TRBJ1-2|NA
CASSDSGGEF
TGTGCCAGCAGTGACTCCGGGGGAGAGTTC
>TRBV11-2|NA|TRBJ1-2|NA
CASSHLDSLYGYTF
TGTGCCAGCAGCCACCTCGACAGCCTCTATGGCTACACCTTC
>TRBV19|NA|TRBJ1-5|NA
CASTDLGLGDQPQHF
TGTGCCAGTACCGACCTGGGTTTAGGGGATCAGCCCCAGCATTTT
>TRBV28|TRBD2|TRBJ2-1|NA
CASSPGTSSHNEQFF
TGTGCCAGCAGCCCCGGGACTAGCTCTCACAATGAGCAGTTCTTC
>TRBV27|NA|TRBJ2-1|NA
CASIGGQYNEQFF
TGTGCCAGCATCGGGGGACAGTACAATGAGCAGTTCTTC
>TRBV7-9|NA|TRBJ2-7|NA
CASSYRAYEQYF
TGTGCCAGCAGCTACAGGGCCTACGAGCAGTACTTC
>TRBV2|NA|TRBJ1-1|NA
CASSVGNTEAFF
TGTGCCAGCAGTGTAGGGAACACTGAAGCTTTCTTT
>TRBV27|NA|TRBJ2-1|NA
CASSPSSGVGLVPRDNEQFF
TGTGCCAGCAGTCCGTCATCAGGTGTTGGTCTAGTTCCCCGAGACAATGAGCAGTTCTTC
>TRBV7-8|NA|TRBJ2-1|NA
CASSLESPEQFF
TGTGCCAGCAGCTTAGAATCCCCCGAGCAGTTCTTC
>TRBV5-1|NA|TRBJ2-3|NA
CASSFMDSQRPGRTQYF
TGCGCCAGCAGCTTTATGGACAGCCAGCGGCCCGGGCGTACGCAGTATTTT
>TRBV4-1|NA|TRBJ1-4|NA
CASSQSGPQLMKKLFF
TGCGCCAGCAGCCAATCGGGACCCCAGCTAATGAAAAAACTGTTTTTT
>TRBV11-3|TRBD2|TRBJ2-3|NA
CASSLLASGVADTQYF
TGTGCCAGCAGCTTATTGGCCAGCGGGGTGGCAGATACGCAGTATTTT
>TRBV9|NA|TRBJ2-7|NA
CASSPTNYNPGEQYF
TGTGCCAGCAGCCCGACTAACTATAACCCAGGCGAGCAGTACTTC
>TRBV4-1|NA|TRBJ1-6|NA
CASRGGGTGHNSPLHF
TGCGCCAGCAGGGGCGGGGGGACCGGACATAATTCACCCCTCCACTTT
>TRBV7-9|NA|TRBJ1-1|NA
CASSTLANTEAFF
TGTGCCAGCAGCACACTCGCGAACACTGAAGCTTTCTTT
>TRBV12-5|NA|TRBJ2-7|NA
CASGQQGGLDYEQYF
TGTGCTAGTGGGCAGCAGGGGGGGTTGGACTACGAGCAGTACTTC
>TRBV28|TRBD2|TRBJ2-1|NA
CASRKGGGRRYNEQFF
TGTGCCAGCAGAAAAGGAGGCGGGAGGAGGTACAATGAGCAGTTCTTC
>TRBV3-1/TRBV3-2|TRBD1|TRBJ1-2|many
CASSQDDREGGYTF
TGTGCCAGCAGCCAGGATGACAGGGAGGGCGGCTACACCTTC
>TRBV6-4|NA|TRBJ1-3|NA
CASSDLGSARSGNTIYF
TGTGCCAGCAGTGACTTAGGCAGCGCCCGCTCTGGAAACACCATATATTTT
>TRBV27|NA|TRBJ1-2|NA
CASSTRGGNYGYTF
TGTGCCAGCAGTACCCGGGGAGGGAACTATGGCTACACCTTC
>TRBV3-1/TRBV3-2|TRBD2|TRBJ2-7|NA
CASSFGLAGAYEQYF
TGTGCCAGCAGCTTTGGACTAGCGGGGGCCTACGAGCAGTACTTC
>TRBV11-3|NA|TRBJ1-2|NA
CAKGGYTF
TGTGCCAAAGGGGGGTACACCTTC
>TRBV28|NA|TRBJ1-3|NA
CASTPSVSSGNTIYF
TGTGCCAGCACCCCCTCGGTGAGCTCTGGAAACACCATATATTTT
>TRBV5-6|TRBD1|TRBJ1-3|NA
CASSGYRGQAGNTIYF
TGTGCCAGCAGCGGTTACAGGGGGCAGGCTGGAAACACCATATATTTT
>TRBV7-3|TRBD1|TRBJ2-1|NA
CASSPQGAGVYNEQFF
TGTGCCAGCAGCCCACAGGGGGCAGGGGTTTATAATGAGCAGTTCTTC
>TRBV18|TRBD2|TRBJ2-3|NA
CASSPLAGAGTDTQYF
TGTGCCAGCTCACCGCTAGCGGGAGCGGGCACAGATACGCAGTATTTT
>TRBV29-1|TRBD1|TRBJ2-2|NA
CSVEVGTVGGELFF
TGCAGCGTTGAGGTCGGGACAGTCGGCGGGGAGCTGTTTTTT
>TRBV11-3|NA|TRBJ2-2|NA
CASSPGVAGNTGELFF
TGTGCCAGCAGCCCAGGGGTAGCGGGGAACACCGGGGAGCTGTTTTTT
>TRBV11-2|TRBD1|TRBJ1-6|once
CASSLRQGSSPLHF
TGTGCCAGCAGCTTAAGACAGGGTTCATCACCCCTCCACTTT
>TRBV11-1|NA|TRBJ2-7|NA
CASSVGDGSYEQYF
TGTGCCAGCAGCGTTGGGGACGGATCCTACGAGCAGTACTTC
>TRBV18|NA|TRBJ2-2|NA
CASSPSTGMPGELFF
TGTGCCAGCTCACCATCAACGGGGATGCCCGGGGAGCTGTTTTTT
>TRBV3-1/TRBV3-2|TRBD2|TRBJ2-1|NA
CASSQDRGGAGVGDEQFF
TGTGCCAGCAGCCAAGATCGGGGCGGGGCGGGAGTAGGCGATGAGCAGTTCTTC
>TRBV19|NA|TRBJ1-1|once
CASSMGGALGAFF
TGTGCCAGTAGTATGGGGGGGGCCTTGGGAGCTTTCTTT
>TRBV7-7|NA|TRBJ2-1|few
CASSSGTGTANEQFF
TGTGCCAGCAGCTCCGGGACGGGTACCGCTAATGAGCAGTTCTTC
>TRBV6-4|NA|TRBJ2-6|NA
CASSDGTAGANVLTF
TGTGCCAGCAGTGACGGGACTGCTGGGGCCAACGTCCTGACTTTC